Listed here are 2 T cell receptor beta chains from one sample, sequenced in a study of regulatory T cells in long-lasting Graves disease. Arm-PCR of CDR3 regions and iRepertoire HTBI primers were used to build TCR beta libraries. Using its own MiXCR run on the multiplex PCR reads, TCRdb lists one record per CDR3 protein. The table has 360,000 or so distinct CDR3 sequences, roughly 17% seen once. Time point specified: newly diagnosed GD, antithyroid drugs for less than 3 months. The TCR library was prepared using RNA isolated from PBMCs. This sample also appeared in a second study, on T cells in Graves' hyperthyroidism and ophthalmopathy.

The material was peripheral blood mononuclear cells (PBMCs), obtained at new diagnosis, from a patient treated with antithyroid drugs. All receptors come from a man between 40 and 49 years old with Graves disease.

A few counts support this clonotype. V and J are TRBV2 and TRBJ2-7; a weak D match, TRBD1 (5 bases). The CDR3 has 15 residues. Trimming shortened V by 5 bases and J by 1 base, and 15 bases separated the two germline ends. Germline CDR1 is SNHLY and CDR2 is FYNNEI. CDR3 in DNA: TGTGCCAGCAGTCCCCGGTCCAGGGTTTCCTACGAGCAGTACTTC. It yields the protein CASSPRSRVSYEQYF. Complete variable domain (other parts from reference TRBV2 and TRBJ2-7): EPEVTQTPSHQVTQMGQEVILRCVPISNHLYFYWYRQILGQKVEFLVSFYNNEISEKSEIFDDQFSVERPDGSNFTLKIRSTKLEDSAMYFCASSPRSRVSYEQYFGPGTRLTVT.

In its sample, this clonotype was seen many times. V and J are TRBV7-2 and TRBJ2-7; 7 bases are a match to TRBD2. In germline, CDR1 is SGHTA, CDR2 FQGNSA. V gave up 5 bases and J gave up 2 bases; unmatched junction bases: 9. The CDR3 has 15 amino acids. The CDR3 DNA follows: TGTGCCAGCAGCCCATACAGCGCGGGGGCCTACGAGCAGTACTTC. It is translated as CASSPYSAGAYEQYF.